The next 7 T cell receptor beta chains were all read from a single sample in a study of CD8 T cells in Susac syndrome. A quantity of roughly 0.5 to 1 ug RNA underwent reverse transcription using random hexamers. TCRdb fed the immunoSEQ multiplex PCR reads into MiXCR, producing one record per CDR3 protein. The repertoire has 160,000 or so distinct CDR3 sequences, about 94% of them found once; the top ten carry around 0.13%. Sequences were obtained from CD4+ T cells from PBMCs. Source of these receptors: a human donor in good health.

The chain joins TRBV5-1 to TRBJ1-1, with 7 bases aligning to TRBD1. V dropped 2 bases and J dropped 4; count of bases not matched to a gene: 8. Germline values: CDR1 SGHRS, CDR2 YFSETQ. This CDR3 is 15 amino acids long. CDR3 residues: CASSFTGVTTTEAFF. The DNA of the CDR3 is TGCGCCAGCAGCTTCACAGGGGTTACGACCACTGAAGCTTTCTTT.

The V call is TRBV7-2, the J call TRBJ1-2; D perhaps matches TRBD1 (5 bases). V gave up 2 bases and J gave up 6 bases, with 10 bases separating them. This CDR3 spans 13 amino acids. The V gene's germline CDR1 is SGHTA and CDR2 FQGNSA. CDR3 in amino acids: CASSLRGPDGYTF. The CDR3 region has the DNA TGTGCCAGCAGCTTAAGGGGCCCCGATGGCTACACCTTC.

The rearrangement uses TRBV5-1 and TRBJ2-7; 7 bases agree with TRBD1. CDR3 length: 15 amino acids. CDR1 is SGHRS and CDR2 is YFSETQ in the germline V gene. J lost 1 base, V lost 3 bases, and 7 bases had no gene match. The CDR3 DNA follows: TGCGCCAGCAGCTCGACAGGGACCCGATCCTACGAGCAGTACTTC. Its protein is CASSSTGTRSYEQYF.

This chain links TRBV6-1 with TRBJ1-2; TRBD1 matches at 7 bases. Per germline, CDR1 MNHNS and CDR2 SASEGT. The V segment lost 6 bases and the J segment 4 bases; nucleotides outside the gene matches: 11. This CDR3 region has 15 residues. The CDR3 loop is CASRRNRDRAYGYTF. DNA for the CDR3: TGTGCCAGCAGGCGAAACCGGGACAGAGCCTATGGCTACACCTTC.

DNA of the CDR3: TGTGCAAGTCACCCCGGGGGGGGAAACTACGAGCAGTACTTC. Its translation: CASHPGGGNYEQYF. The chain uses TRBV12-2 and TRBJ2-7; the table's D call, TRBD1, has no DNA check behind it. TRBV12-2 is labeled a pseudogene. The CDR3 is made up of 14 amino acids.

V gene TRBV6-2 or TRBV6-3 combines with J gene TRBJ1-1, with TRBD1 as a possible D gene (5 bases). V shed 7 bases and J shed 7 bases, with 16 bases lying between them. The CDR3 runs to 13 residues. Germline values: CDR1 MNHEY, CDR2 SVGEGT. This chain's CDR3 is CASTIQADIEAFF. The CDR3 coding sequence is TGTGCCAGCACCATACAGGCTGACATTGAAGCTTTCTTT.

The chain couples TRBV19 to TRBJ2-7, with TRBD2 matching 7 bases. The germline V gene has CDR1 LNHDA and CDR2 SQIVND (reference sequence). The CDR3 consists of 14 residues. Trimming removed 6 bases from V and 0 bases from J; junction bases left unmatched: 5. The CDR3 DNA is TGTGCCAGTAGCCGTGGGGGGGACTCCTACGAGCAGTACTTC. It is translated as CASSRGGDSYEQYF.